This T cell receptor (beta chain) came from a study of cytomegalovirus exposure and HLA in healthy donors. Study background: Membership in the Caucasian-associated ancestry cluster was found for about four fifths of fewer than 450 genotyped donors.

CDR3 size: 14 residues. Trimming took off 3 bases at V and 0 bases at J, with 9 bases between the two ends. Looked up from germline, CDR1 is SGHTA and CDR2 is FQGTGA. PCR involved 60 Vbeta and 13 Jbeta primers. As originally analysed: Later, some 79 million unique TCR beta chains were counted in an analysis, and 8.5 million to 13 million of them were shared. TCRdb keeps only in-frame clones here, not all; method: immunoSEQ multiplex PCR. V, J and clone size are taken as reported in that table, and D and trimming were inferred from the DNA itself. This sample has roughly 98,000 clones, with 77% found just once.

The rearrangement uses TRBV7-3 and TRBJ2-7; D possibly corresponds to TRBD1 (6 bases). Sequencing used PBMCs. The sequence derives from a female donor in good health and CMV-seronegative. CDR3 in DNA: TGTGCCAGCAGCTTCGCACAGGGCTCCTACGAGCAGTACTTC. Its translation: CASSFAQGSYEQYF.